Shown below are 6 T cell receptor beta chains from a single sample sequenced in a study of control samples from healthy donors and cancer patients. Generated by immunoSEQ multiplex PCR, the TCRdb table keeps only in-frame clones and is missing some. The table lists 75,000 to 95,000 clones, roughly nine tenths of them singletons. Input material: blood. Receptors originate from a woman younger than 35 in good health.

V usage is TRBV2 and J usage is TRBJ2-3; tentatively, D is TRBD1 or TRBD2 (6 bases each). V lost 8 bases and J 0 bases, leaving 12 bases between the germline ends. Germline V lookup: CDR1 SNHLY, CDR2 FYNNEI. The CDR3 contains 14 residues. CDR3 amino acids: CASLPGASTDTQYF. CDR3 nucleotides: TGTGCCAGCCTACCGGGGGCAAGCACAGATACGCAGTATTTT.

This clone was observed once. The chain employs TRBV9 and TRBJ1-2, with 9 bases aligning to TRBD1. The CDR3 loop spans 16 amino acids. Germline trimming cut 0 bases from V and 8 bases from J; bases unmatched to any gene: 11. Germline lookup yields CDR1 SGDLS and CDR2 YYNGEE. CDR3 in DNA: TGTGCCAGCAGCGTAGGGGGGCGTGAGACAGGGGGAGGCTACACCTTC. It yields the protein CASSVGGRETGGGYTF.

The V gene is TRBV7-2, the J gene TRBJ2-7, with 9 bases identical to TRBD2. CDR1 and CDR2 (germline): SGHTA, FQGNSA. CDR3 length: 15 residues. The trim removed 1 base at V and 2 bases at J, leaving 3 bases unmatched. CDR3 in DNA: TGTGCCAGCAGCTTAGTGTCTAGCGGGGCCTACGAGCAGTACTTC. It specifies CASSLVSSGAYEQYF.

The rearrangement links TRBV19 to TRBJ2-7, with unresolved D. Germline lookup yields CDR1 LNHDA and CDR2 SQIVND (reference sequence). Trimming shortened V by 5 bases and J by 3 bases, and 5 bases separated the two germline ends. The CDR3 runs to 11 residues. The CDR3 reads CASSLGYEQYF. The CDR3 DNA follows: TGTGCCAGTAGTTTGGGCTACGAGCAGTACTTC.

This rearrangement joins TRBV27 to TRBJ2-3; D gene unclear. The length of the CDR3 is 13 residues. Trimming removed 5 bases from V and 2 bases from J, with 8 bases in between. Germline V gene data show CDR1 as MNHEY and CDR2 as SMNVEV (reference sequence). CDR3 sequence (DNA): TGTGCCAGCAGTCACGACCCCACAGATACGCAGTATTTT. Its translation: CASSHDPTDTQYF.

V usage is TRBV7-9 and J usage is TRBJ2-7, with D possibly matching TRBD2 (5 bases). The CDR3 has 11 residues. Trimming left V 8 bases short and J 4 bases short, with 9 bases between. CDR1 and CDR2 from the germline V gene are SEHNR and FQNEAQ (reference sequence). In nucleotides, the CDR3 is TGTGCCAGCGGACTTAAGTACGAGCAGTACTTC. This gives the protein CASGLKYEQYF.